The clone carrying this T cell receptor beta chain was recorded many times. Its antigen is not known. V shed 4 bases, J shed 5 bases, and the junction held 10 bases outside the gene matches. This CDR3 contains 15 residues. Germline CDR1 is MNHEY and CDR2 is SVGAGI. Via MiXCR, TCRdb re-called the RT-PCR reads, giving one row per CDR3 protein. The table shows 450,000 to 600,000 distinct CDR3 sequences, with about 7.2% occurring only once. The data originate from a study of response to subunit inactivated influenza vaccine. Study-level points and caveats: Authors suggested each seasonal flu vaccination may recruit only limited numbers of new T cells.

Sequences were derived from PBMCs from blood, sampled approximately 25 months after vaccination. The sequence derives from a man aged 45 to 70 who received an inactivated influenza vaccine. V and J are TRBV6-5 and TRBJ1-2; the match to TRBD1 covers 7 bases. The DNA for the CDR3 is TGTGCCAGCAGTTCCACGGGACAGTTAATTTATGGCTACACCTTC. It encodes CASSSTGQLIYGYTF.